This TCR beta chain is from a study of shared clonotypes between healthy human individuals. On the study more broadly: A donor's plate count was three for CD4 naive and three for CD4 memory; CD8 naive had two and CD8 memory one. Regarding the study as a whole: Against clonotypes common to all four donors, non-shared ones had lower generation probabilities.

About this clone itself: Its antigen is not identified.

Germline assignment: CDR1 SGHNT and CDR2 YENEEA. The trim removed 6 bases at V and 1 base at J, leaving 7 bases unmatched. This CDR3 is built from 15 residues. Generated by immunoSEQ multiplex PCR, the TCRdb table keeps only in-frame clones and is missing some. This sample has under 130,000 clones; roughly 70% occur once, and the top ten carry about 24%. This receptor was taken from a woman aged 25-40 years in good health. V and J are TRBV11-3 and TRBJ2-5; the match to TRBD2 covers 8 bases. Source material: memory CD8+ T cells sorted from blood. Subset defined: CD45RO+ cells pooled with CCR7-negative TemRA cells. As DNA, the CDR3 is TGTGCCAGCAGTACCGGGACTAGAAGCCAAGAGACCCAGTACTTC. This encodes CASSTGTRSQETQYF.